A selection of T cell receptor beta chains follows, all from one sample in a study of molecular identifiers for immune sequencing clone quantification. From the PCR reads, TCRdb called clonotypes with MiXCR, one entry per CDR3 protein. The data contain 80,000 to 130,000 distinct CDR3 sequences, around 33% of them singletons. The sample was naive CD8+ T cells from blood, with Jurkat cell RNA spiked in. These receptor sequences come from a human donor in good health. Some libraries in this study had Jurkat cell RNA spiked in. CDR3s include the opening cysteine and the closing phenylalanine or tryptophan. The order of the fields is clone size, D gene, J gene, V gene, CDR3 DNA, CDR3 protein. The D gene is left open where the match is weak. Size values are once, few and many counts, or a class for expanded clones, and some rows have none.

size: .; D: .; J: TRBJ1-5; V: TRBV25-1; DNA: TGTGCCAGCAGAGGTACGAGGGGCGGTCAGCCCCAGCATTTT; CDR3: CASRGTRGGQPQHF
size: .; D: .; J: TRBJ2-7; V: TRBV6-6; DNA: TGTGCCAGCAGTTACACATCCAACGAGCAGTACTTC; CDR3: CASSYTSNEQYF
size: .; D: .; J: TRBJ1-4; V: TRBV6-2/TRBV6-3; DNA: TGTGCCAGCAGGGACAGCACCTATGAAAAACTGTTTTTT; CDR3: CASRDSTYEKLFF
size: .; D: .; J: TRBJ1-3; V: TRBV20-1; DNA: TGCAGTGCTAGAGTCGGGACGGGCTCTGGAAACACCATATATTTT; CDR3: CSARVGTGSGNTIYF
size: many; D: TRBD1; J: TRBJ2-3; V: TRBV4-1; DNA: TGCGCCAGCAGCCAGGAGACAGGGGATACAGATACGCAGTATTTT; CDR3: CASSQETGDTDTQYF
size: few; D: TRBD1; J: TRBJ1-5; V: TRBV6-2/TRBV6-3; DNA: TGTGCCAGCTGGAAGACAGGGTATTGGCCTAATCAGCCCCAGCATTTT; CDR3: CASWKTGYWPNQPQHF
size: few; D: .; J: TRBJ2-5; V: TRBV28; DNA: TGTGCCAGCAGCCCGGCACAGGGAGGTCGAGAGACCCAGTACTTC; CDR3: CASSPAQGGRETQYF
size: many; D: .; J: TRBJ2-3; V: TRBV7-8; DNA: TGTGCCAGCAGCTTTGGGGGTTTCGCAGATACGCAGTATTTT; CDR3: CASSFGGFADTQYF
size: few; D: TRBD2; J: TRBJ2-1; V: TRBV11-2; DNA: TGTGCCAGCAGCTATAGTCCGGGACTAGCGGGAGATTGGCAGTTCTTC; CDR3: CASSYSPGLAGDWQFF
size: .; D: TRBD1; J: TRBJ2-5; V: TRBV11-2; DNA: TGTGCCAGCAGCTTAGAACAGGGGCTTGAGACCCAGTACTTC; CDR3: CASSLEQGLETQYF
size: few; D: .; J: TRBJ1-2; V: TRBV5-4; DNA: TGTGCCAGCAGCCCGACTGACAGGCGGGAGTCTTACGGCTACACCTTC; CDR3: CASSPTDRRESYGYTF
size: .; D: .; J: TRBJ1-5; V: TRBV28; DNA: TGTGCCAGCAGTTTATCAGGGAACAATCAGCCCCAGCATTTT; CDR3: CASSLSGNNQPQHF
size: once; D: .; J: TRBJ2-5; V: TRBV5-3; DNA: TGTGCCAGCAGCTTGGGGGCGGACCAAGAGACCCAGTACTTC; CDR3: CASSLGADQETQYF
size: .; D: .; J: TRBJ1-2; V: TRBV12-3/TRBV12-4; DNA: TGTGCCAGCAGTTTAGTTTTGTCCCTTAGTTATGGCTACACCTTC; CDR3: CASSLVLSLSYGYTF
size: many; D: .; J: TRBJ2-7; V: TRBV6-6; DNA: TGTGCCAGCAGTATCAGGGCCCCCTACGAGCAGTACTTC; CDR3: CASSIRAPYEQYF
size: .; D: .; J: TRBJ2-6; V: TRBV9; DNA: TGTGCCAGCAGCGTCGGACCTTGGTTCTCTGGGGCCAACGTCCTGACTTTC; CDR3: CASSVGPWFSGANVLTF
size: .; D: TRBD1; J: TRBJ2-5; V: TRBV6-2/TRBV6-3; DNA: TGTGCCAGCAGTCCACAGGGGCTGCGAGAGACCCAGTACTTC; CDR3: CASSPQGLRETQYF
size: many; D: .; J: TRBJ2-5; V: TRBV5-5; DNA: TGTGCCAGCAGCTGGGGACGAAATCAAGAGACCCAGTACTTC; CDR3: CASSWGRNQETQYF
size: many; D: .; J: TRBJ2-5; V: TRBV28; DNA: TGTGCCAGCATGATCAGGGGTTTTAGAGAGACCCAGTACTTC; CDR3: CASMIRGFRETQYF
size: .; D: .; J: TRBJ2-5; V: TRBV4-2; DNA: TGTGCCAGCAGCCAAGGTGCCGGGGCAGGAGAGACCCAGTACTTC; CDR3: CASSQGAGAGETQYF
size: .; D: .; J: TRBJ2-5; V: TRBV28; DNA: TGTGCCACCGAACAAGAGACCCAGTACTTC; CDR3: CATEQETQYF
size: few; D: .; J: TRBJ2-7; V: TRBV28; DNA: TGTGCCAGCAGTTTATATAGGGGGTCGGGCTACGAGCAGTACTTC; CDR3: CASSLYRGSGYEQYF
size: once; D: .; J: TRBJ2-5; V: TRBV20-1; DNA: TGCAGTGCTAGAGTTTTGGCCCTCTTCCAAGAGCCCCAGTACTTC; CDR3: CSARVLALFQEPQYF
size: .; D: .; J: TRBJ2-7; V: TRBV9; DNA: TGTGCCAGCAGCCCGGGCTACGAGCTGTACTTC; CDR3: CASSPGYELYF
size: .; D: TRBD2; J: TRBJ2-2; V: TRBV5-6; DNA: TGTGCCAGCAGCTCGGGACTAGCGGGATGGCTGTTTTTT; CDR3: CASSSGLAGWLFF
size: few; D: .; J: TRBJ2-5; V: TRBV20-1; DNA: TGCAGTGCTCTAAGGGAGGGACAGGTTACAGAGACCCAGTACTTC; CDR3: CSALREGQVTETQYF
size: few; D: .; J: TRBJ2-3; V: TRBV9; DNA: TGTGCCAGCAGCCCCGTCTGGGCGGATACGCAGTATTTT; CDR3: CASSPVWADTQYF
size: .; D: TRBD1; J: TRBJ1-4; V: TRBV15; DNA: TGTGCCACCCTGGGACAGGGAGAGAGTGAAAAACTGTTTTTT; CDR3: CATLGQGESEKLFF
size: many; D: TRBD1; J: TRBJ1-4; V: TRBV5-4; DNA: TGTGCCAGCAGCATCAGGACAGGGACTAATGAAAAACTGTTTTTT; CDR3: CASSIRTGTNEKLFF
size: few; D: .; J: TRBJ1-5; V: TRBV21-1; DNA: TGTGCCAGCAGCAAAGACAGAGACCTCATTAGCAATCAGCCCCAGCATTTT; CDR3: CASSKDRDLISNQPQHF
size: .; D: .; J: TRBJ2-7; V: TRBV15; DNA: TGTGCCACCAGCAGAGATATCGCCACCTACGAGCAGTACTTC; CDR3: CATSRDIATYEQYF
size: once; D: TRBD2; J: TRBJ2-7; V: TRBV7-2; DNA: TGTGCCAGCAGCTTGGGACTAGCGTTTGATTACATTGAGCAGTACTTC; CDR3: CASSLGLAFDYIEQYF
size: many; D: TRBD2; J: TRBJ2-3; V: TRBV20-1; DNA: TGCAGTGCTAGAGGCCAATCTAGCGGGGGTTTCACAGATACGCAGTATTTT; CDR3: CSARGQSSGGFTDTQYF
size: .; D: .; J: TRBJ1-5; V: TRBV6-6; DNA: TGTGCCAGCAGTTACGCCAAGGGAAATCAGCCCCAGCATTTT; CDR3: CASSYAKGNQPQHF
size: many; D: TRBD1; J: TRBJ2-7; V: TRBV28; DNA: TGTGCCAGCAGTTTTGGGGACAGTTACTCCTACGAGCAGTACTTC; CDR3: CASSFGDSYSYEQYF
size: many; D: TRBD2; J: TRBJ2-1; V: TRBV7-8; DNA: TGTGCCAGCAGCCCAAGGGGACCTTTGCTAGCGGGAGGTTCCAATGAGCAGTTCTTC; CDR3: CASSPRGPLLAGGSNEQFF